These 29 T cell receptor beta chains were sequenced from one sample in a study of T cells in Graves' hyperthyroidism and ophthalmopathy. Amplified TCR beta CDR3 regions derived from RNA transcripts. HTBI primers were employed in a first-round RT-PCR of the TCR CDR3. One entry per CDR3 protein results from TCRdb running MiXCR on the multiplex PCR reads. This sample has 600,000 to 700,000 distinct CDR3 sequences, with about 15% found just once. The source material was blood. These receptors were obtained from a woman in her 40s with Graves' ophthalmopathy.

Regarding this clonotype: A much larger clone sits a single nucleotide away, making a read error possible. The J gene is TRBJ2-2, the V gene TRBV27; D is tentatively TRBD1 or TRBD2 (5 bases each). Germline V gene data show CDR1 as MNHEY and CDR2 as SMNVEV (reference sequence). The CDR3 sequence is 15 residues long. CDR3 DNA sequence: TGTGCCAGCAGTTTTAGCAGGGCCGACACCGGGGAGCTGCTTTTT. Its protein is CASSFSRADTGELLF.

This clonotype has a count of ten or more. The chain combines TRBV20-1 with TRBJ1-2; D not certain. Trimming took off 3 bases at V and 4 bases at J, with 9 bases between the two ends. The CDR3 has 12 residues. The germline V gene has CDR1 DFQATT and CDR2 SNEGSKA (reference sequence). CDR3 amino acids: CSASSSPYGYTF. The CDR3 DNA sequence: TGCAGTGCTAGTAGCAGTCCCTATGGCTACACCTTC.

The chain recombines TRBV5-6 with TRBJ2-7; 8 bases fit TRBD2. The germline gives CDR1 SGHDT, CDR2 YYEEEE. Losses at the gene ends were 3 bases for V and 5 bases for J; bases not matched to a gene: 10. The CDR3 totals 15 residues. The CDR3 DNA reads TGTGCCAGCAGCTGGAAGGGGACTAGGGGCGACGAGCAGTACTTC. The encoded protein is CASSWKGTRGDEQYF.

This clonotype was observed a few times. One base away lies a much larger clone, so this may be a sequencing read error. The rearrangement joins TRBV12-3 or TRBV12-4 to TRBJ1-1; unclear D gene. There are 11 residues in the CDR3. The CDR3 loop is CVSSPDTEAFF. The CDR3 DNA follows: TGTGTCAGCAGTCCAGACACTGAAGCTTTCTTT.

In its sample, this clonotype was seen many times. V is TRBV5-1 and J is TRBJ1-1, with TRBD1 matching over 8 bases. The CDR3 consists of 15 residues. J was trimmed by 11 bases and V by 4 bases; bases with no gene match: 16. Germline CDR1 SGHRS, CDR2 YFSETQ. The CDR3 loop is CASSPSPDRVEMAFF. The CDR3 bases are TGCGCCAGCAGCCCCTCCCCGGACAGGGTAGAAATGGCTTTCTTT.

This clonotype was seen ten or more times. This rearrangement joins TRBV6-1 to TRBJ1-2; TRBD1 agrees at 8 bases. Germline V gives CDR1 MNHNS, CDR2 SASEGT. The CDR3 runs to 13 residues. The J segment lost 4 bases and the V segment lost 10 bases, leaving 8 bases of the junction unmatched. The CDR3 DNA sequence: TGTGCCACCAGGACAGGGCCTAGCTATGGCTACACCTTC. Encoded protein: CATRTGPSYGYTF.

This clonotype was counted many times. The chain joins TRBV12-3 or TRBV12-4 to TRBJ1-6; 8 nucleotides line up with TRBD1. Trimming removed 3 bases from V and 6 bases from J; junction bases left unmatched: 1. CDR3 size: 14 residues. The CDR3 nucleotides read TGTGCCAGCAGTTTTACAGGGGGTAATTCACCCCTCCACTTT. Protein: CASSFTGGNSPLHF.

This clonotype was recorded a few times. The J gene is TRBJ1-5, the V gene TRBV6-2 or TRBV6-3, with a possible D match to TRBD1 (6 bases). Between the trimmed V and J ends, which lost 0 bases and 1 base, there was a span of 16 bases. CDR1 is MNHEY and CDR2 is SVGEGT in the germline V gene. This CDR3 contains 18 residues. Here the CDR3 DNA reads TGTGCCAGCAGTTACTCGATGTGGTTTGGGGGCAGCAATCAGCCCCAGCATTTT. This gives the protein CASSYSMWFGGSNQPQHF.

This clonotype occurred many times. The V gene is TRBV7-2, the J gene TRBJ1-2; TRBD1 aligns across 7 bases. The CDR3 totals 14 residues. The V segment lost 6 bases and the J segment 0 bases; nucleotides outside the gene matches: 4. In germline, CDR1 is SGHTA, CDR2 FQGNSA. The CDR3 sequence is CASSPGTANYGYTF. As DNA, the CDR3 is TGTGCCAGCAGTCCCGGGACAGCTAACTATGGCTACACCTTC. Supplemented by reference TRBV7-2 and TRBJ1-2, the full variable domain reads GAGVSQSPSNKVTEKGKDVELRCDPISGHTALYWYRQSLGQGLEFLIYFQGNSAPDKSGLPSDRFSAERTGGSVSTLTIQRTQQEDSAVYLCASSPGTANYGYTFGSGTRLTVV.

The gene calls are TRBV20-1 and TRBJ1-4, with no clear D. CDR3 size: 15 residues. Trimming pared 2 bases from V and 4 bases from J, leaving 14 bases between. Germline CDR1 is DFQATT and CDR2 is SNEGSKA (reference sequence). CDR3 in DNA: TGCAGTGCTAGACCTATCCACTTAAATAATGAAAAACTGTTTTTT. This codes for CSARPIHLNNEKLFF.

This clonotype was seen at least ten times. The CDR3 here is CASSYSPAGTGAGYTF. The CDR3 region has the DNA TGTGCCAGCAGTTACTCCCCAGCCGGGACAGGGGCCGGCTACACCTTC. The J gene is TRBJ1-2, the V gene TRBV6-5, with TRBD1 identical over 10 bases. Unmatched junction bases numbered 9, after V lost 0 bases and J lost 8 bases. The CDR3 runs 16 residues. Germline V gives CDR1 MNHEY, CDR2 SVGAGI.

This clonotype was observed many times. The chain joins TRBV19 to TRBJ1-2, with D tentatively TRBD1 (5 bases). The germline gives CDR1 LNHDA, CDR2 SQIVND (reference sequence). The CDR3 spans 16 residues. With 1 base removed from V and 3 bases from J, the gap between germline ends came to 15 bases. The CDR3 sequence is CASSIGDEQGYYGYTF. In DNA, the CDR3 is TGTGCCAGTAGTATAGGGGACGAGCAGGGATACTATGGCTACACCTTC.

This clonotype has just one count. The chain has TRBV20-1 and TRBJ1-5; a possible D gene is TRBD1 (5 bases). The germline gives CDR1 DFQATT, CDR2 SNEGSKA (reference sequence). The CDR3 runs to 15 residues. The V end was cut by 4 bases, the J end by 2 bases, with 15 bases between. CDR3 in DNA: TGCAGTGCTACAGAGACTTCCAGGGGCAATCAGCCCCAGCATTTT. Translation: CSATETSRGNQPQHF.

In this sample, this clonotype turned up many times. The chain uses TRBV28 and TRBJ1-1; D may be TRBD1 (6 bases). Germline values: CDR1 MDHEN, CDR2 SYDVKM. Between the trimmed V and J ends, which lost 4 bases and 5 bases, there was a span of 14 bases. The CDR3 is 14 amino acids. In nucleotides, the CDR3 is TGTGCCAGCAGTTCAAGGGGGGCGAGGACTGAAGCTTTCTTT. Translation gives CASSSRGARTEAFF. Looking up the rest from reference TRBV28 and TRBJ1-1 gives the full variable domain: DVKVTQSSRYLVKRTGEKVFLECVQDMDHENMFWYRQDPGLGLRLIYFSYDVKMKEKGDIPEGYSVSREKKERFSLILESASTNQTSMYLCASSSRGARTEAFFGQGTRLTVV.

This clonotype has ten or more counts. V and J are TRBV11-2 and TRBJ2-7; maybe TRBD2 (6 bases). The germline V gene encodes CDR1 SGHAT and CDR2 FQNNGV. Trimming cost V 0 bases and J 3 bases, with 9 bases left between them. This CDR3 is built from 14 residues. The CDR3 region is CASSLEYGGYEQYF. The CDR3 region has the DNA TGTGCCAGCAGCTTAGAATACGGGGGCTACGAGCAGTACTTC.

In this sample, this clonotype turned up a few times. J is TRBJ2-5 and V is TRBV4-2, with 11 bases aligning to TRBD2. The CDR3 totals 16 residues. Trimming took 4 bases from V and 4 from J; bases not matched to a gene: 8. The V gene's germline CDR1 is LGHNA and CDR2 YNFKEQ. The CDR3 DNA is TGTGCCAGCAGCCGCGAACCACTAGCGGGAGTAGAGACCCAGTACTTC. It translates to CASSREPLAGVETQYF.

The rearrangement joins TRBV4-3 to TRBJ2-2; 9 nucleotides match TRBD2. This CDR3 comprises 18 residues. Trimming at V came to 0 bases and at J to 4 bases, leaving 9 bases not matched to a gene. From germline, CDR1 is LGHNA and CDR2 YSLEER. In nucleotides, the CDR3 is TGCGCCAGCAGCCAAGAGTCGCTAGCGGGGTTCTCCACCGGGGAGCTGTTTTTT. It yields the protein CASSQESLAGFSTGELFF.

The CDR3 nucleotides are TGTGCCAGCACCCAGGCAGGGGGACAGCCCCAGCATTTT. This codes for CASTQAGGQPQHF. The chain combines TRBV28 with TRBJ1-5; TRBD1 aligns across 7 bases. This CDR3 has 13 amino acids. J lost 7 bases, V lost 7 bases, and 7 bases had no gene match. Germline loops: CDR1 MDHEN, CDR2 SYDVKM.

This clonotype was seen repeatedly, ten times or more. This chain connects TRBV28 to TRBJ2-2, with D possibly TRBD2 on 6 matching bases. CDR1 is MDHEN, CDR2 SYDVKM, per germline. This CDR3 is 13 amino acids long. V was pared by 11 bases and J by 2 bases, with 12 bases between. The CDR3 nucleotides are TGTGCCTGCGGGACTTACAACACCGGGGAGCTGTTTTTT. Translating it yields CACGTYNTGELFF.

On this clonotype itself: A single base separates this from a much larger clone, so it may be a read error. The CDR3 nucleotides read TGTGCCAGCAGCACCCTAGCGGGAGGACACGAGCAGTACTTC. This codes for CASSTLAGGHEQYF. The rearrangement uses TRBV11-2 and TRBJ2-7, with 11 positions matching TRBD2. This CDR3 is 14 amino acids long. J was trimmed by 5 bases and V by 5 bases; bases with no gene match: 5. From germline, CDR1 is SGHAT and CDR2 FQNNGV.

This clonotype occurred a few times. The J gene is TRBJ2-1, the V gene TRBV4-2; 9 nucleotides line up with TRBD2. The CDR3 is 16 amino acids. Germline CDR1 LGHNA, CDR2 YNFKEQ. J lost 8 bases, V lost 1 base, and 9 bases had no gene match. CDR3 loop: CASSQVGGRGPDEQFF. CDR3 DNA sequence: TGTGCCAGCAGCCAAGTTGGCGGGAGGGGCCCCGATGAGCAGTTCTTC.

In this sample, this clonotype turned up many times. This chain joins TRBV4-1 and TRBJ2-7; 8 nucleotides align to TRBD2. The ends lost 4 bases at V and 5 bases at J; junction bases unmatched: 10. Germline CDR1 reads MGHRA; CDR2 reads YSYEKL. CDR3 length equals 15 residues. The chain's CDR3 is CASSPSAGRAHEQYF. CDR3 sequence (DNA): TGCGCCAGCAGCCCCTCTGCCGGGAGGGCCCACGAGCAGTACTTC.

There are many counts of this clonotype. V is TRBV20-1 and J is TRBJ2-3; D ambiguous. The length of the CDR3 is 12 residues. CDR1 and CDR2 from the germline V gene are DFQATT and SNEGSKA (reference sequence). V lost 1 base, J lost 4 bases, and 6 bases lay in between. CDR3 loop: CSARGPADTQYF. The CDR3 bases are TGCAGTGCTAGAGGACCAGCAGATACGCAGTATTTT.

Turning to this clonotype: It may be a read error: a sequence one base away is much more abundant. The rearrangement links TRBV6-5 to TRBJ2-5, with TRBD1 as a possible D gene (5 bases). The CDR3 has 14 residues. Trimming shortened V by 11 bases and J by 5 bases, and 21 bases separated the two germline ends. Germline CDR1 reads MNHEY; CDR2 reads SVGAGI. Written as DNA, the CDR3 is TGTGCCTGCATTTCAGCAGGGATAGAGGAGACCCAGTACTTC. This translates into CACISAGIEETQYF.

This clonotype came up many times. J is TRBJ1-1 and V is TRBV6-1, with D perhaps matching TRBD1 (5 bases). Germline V gives CDR1 MNHNS, CDR2 SASEGT. The CDR3 has 15 amino acids. Trimming shortened V by 7 bases and J by 0 bases, and 15 bases separated the two germline ends. The CDR3 bases are TGTGCCAGCACCGAGGGTGGGGGGATGAACACTGAAGCTTTCTTT. Its translation is CASTEGGGMNTEAFF.

Only a few counts were recorded for this clonotype. This chain connects TRBV4-2 to TRBJ2-4, with D uncertain. V was clipped by 0 bases and J by 0 bases, with 6 bases between them. CDR3 size: 15 residues. The germline gives CDR1 LGHNA, CDR2 YNFKEQ. The CDR3 DNA reads TGTGCCAGCAGCCAAGAGGTGGGAGCCAAAAACATTCAGTACTTC. It translates to CASSQEVGAKNIQYF.

As to this clonotype: This may arise from a read error, as a much more abundant clone is one base away. The chain combines TRBV29-1 with TRBJ2-2, with 7 bases aligning to TRBD1. V shed 5 bases, J shed 5 bases, and the junction held 5 bases outside the gene matches. This CDR3 spans 13 amino acids. CDR1 is SQVTM, CDR2 ANQGSEA, per germline. For the CDR3, the DNA is TGCAGCGTTCAAGGGGGCTTTACCGGGGAGCTGTTTTTT. It specifies CSVQGGFTGELFF.

CDR3 residues: CASSGLTHPETQYF. The CDR3 DNA sequence: TGTGCCAGTAGTGGTCTCACACACCCGGAGACCCAGTACTTC. V gene TRBV19 combines with J gene TRBJ2-5; D gene ambiguous. CDR1 and CDR2 from the germline V gene are LNHDA and SQIVND (reference sequence). V was trimmed by 5 bases and J by 5 bases, leaving 15 bases between them. CDR3 length: 14 residues.

This clonotype was counted ten times or more. This rearrangement joins TRBV5-1 to TRBJ2-7, with 7 positions matching TRBD2. The CDR3 spans 14 residues. The ends lost 1 base at V and 5 bases at J; junction bases unmatched: 6. Germline CDR1 is SGHRS and CDR2 is YFSETQ. The CDR3 is CASSLNGRPHEQYF. CDR3 DNA: TGCGCCAGCAGCTTGAACGGGAGGCCCCACGAGCAGTACTTC. Looking up the rest from reference TRBV5-1 and TRBJ2-7 gives the full variable domain: KAGVTQTPRYLIKTRGQQVTLSCSPISGHRSVSWYQQTPGQGLQFLFEYFSETQRNKGNFPGRFSGRQFSNSRSEMNVSTLELGDSALYLCASSLNGRPHEQYFGPGTRLTVT.